The 12 T cell receptor beta chains below come from one sample, sequenced in a study of OX40 agonist ivuxolimab in advanced cancers. Some clones are missing from TCRdb's copy, which holds only in-frame ones; the method was immunoSEQ multiplex PCR. Seen here are 62,000 or so clones, 91% observed once, and the top ten hold less than 6%. The sequences come from CD4+ or CD8+ T cells sorted from blood, collected in a trial of the OX40 agonist ivuxolimab. The receptors stem from an adult with an advanced solid tumor such as melanoma, head and neck, liver or kidney cancer.

The chain joins TRBV5-6 to TRBJ2-3; 8 positions agree with TRBD2. Germline CDR1 and CDR2: SGHDT and YYEEEE. Losses at the gene ends were 1 base for V and 5 bases for J; bases not matched to a gene: 6. The CDR3 totals 15 residues. The CDR3 nucleotides read TGTGCCAGCAGCTTGCCCGCCGGGAGGGTAGATACGCAGTATTTT. This codes for CASSLPAGRVDTQYF.

The rearrangement uses TRBV11-2 and TRBJ2-5; 7 nucleotides line up with TRBD1. In germline, CDR1 is SGHAT, CDR2 FQNNGV. The CDR3 has 14 residues. V gave up 3 bases and J gave up 2 bases; unmatched junction bases: 3. The CDR3 protein is CASSLGQWQETQYF. CDR3 coding DNA: TGTGCCAGCAGCTTGGGACAGTGGCAAGAGACCCAGTACTTC.

The chain carries TRBV19 and TRBJ2-3; D tentatively fits TRBD1 or TRBD2 (5 bases each). Germline V CDR1 and CDR2: LNHDA, SQIVND (reference sequence). Trimming left V 1 base short and J 6 bases short, with 17 bases between. This CDR3 is 16 amino acids long. CDR3 DNA sequence: TGTGCCAGTAGTATAGGGACACCGAGGGGATGGGATACGCAGTATTTT. This translates into CASSIGTPRGWDTQYF.

This rearrangement joins TRBV11-2 to TRBJ2-7; the match to TRBD2 covers 7 bases. V trimming: 1 base; J trimming: 2 bases; junction bases outside the gene matches: 2. Germline V gene lookup returns CDR1 SGHAT and CDR2 FQNNGV. The CDR3 consists of 14 residues. The CDR3, as DNA: TGTGCCAGCAGCTTAGTTGGGACTACCTACGAGCAGTACTTC. Amino acids: CASSLVGTTYEQYF. The full variable domain, its missing parts supplied by reference TRBV11-2 and TRBJ2-7, is EAGVAQSPRYKIIEKRQSVAFWCNPISGHATLYWYQQILGQGPKLLIQFQNNGVVDDSQLPKDRFSAERLKGVDSTLKIQPAKLEDSAVYLCASSLVGTTYEQYFGPGTRLTVT.

The chain uses TRBV5-3 and TRBJ2-3; D is unresolved. TRBV5-3 counts as an open reading frame of uncertain function. CDR3 length equals 13 residues. The V end was cut by 5 bases, the J end by 7 bases, with 14 bases between. Here the CDR3 DNA reads TGTGCCAGAAGTTTCCTCCCATGGAATACGCAGTATTTT. Encoded protein: CARSFLPWNTQYF.

The rearrangement joins TRBV11-2 to TRBJ2-1; 9 bases agree with TRBD2. The CDR3 extends over 15 amino acids. The trim removed 5 bases at V and 5 bases at J, leaving 7 bases unmatched. Germline lookup yields CDR1 SGHAT and CDR2 FQNNGV. The CDR3 region is CASSLSGSRNNEQFF. DNA of the CDR3: TGTGCCAGCAGCCTTAGCGGGAGTAGGAACAATGAGCAGTTCTTC.

This chain connects TRBV10-2 to TRBJ1-1; D is unclear. The germline V gene has CDR1 WSHSY and CDR2 SAAADI. V was pared by 1 base and J by 3 bases, with 9 bases between. The CDR3 consists of 14 residues. The CDR3 loop is CASSEYSLDTEAFF. Written as DNA, the CDR3 is TGCGCCAGCAGTGAGTACAGTTTGGACACTGAAGCTTTCTTT.

This chain links TRBV7-9 with TRBJ2-7; 7 nucleotides match TRBD2. CDR1 is SEHNR, CDR2 FQNEAQ, per germline (reference sequence). The CDR3 extends over 14 amino acids. V was clipped by 5 bases and J by 5 bases; unmatched bases: 9. The chain's CDR3 is CASSRSGLLHEQYF. CDR3 DNA: TGTGCCAGCAGCCGTAGCGGGCTACTGCACGAGCAGTACTTC.

The chain employs TRBV6-6 and TRBJ2-7; perhaps TRBD1 as D (5 bases). Germline V CDR1 and CDR2: MNHNY, SVGAGI (reference sequence). This CDR3 is 15 amino acids long. V gave up 8 bases and J gave up 0 bases, with 17 bases separating them. The CDR3 DNA reads as TGTGCCAGCGGGGCCCAATACAGAAACTCCTACGAGCAGTACTTC. This codes for CASGAQYRNSYEQYF.

V gene TRBV7-9 combines with J gene TRBJ2-7; 7 bases map to TRBD1. Trimming cost V 2 bases and J 2 bases; bases outside gene matches: 9. Germline V gene sequence: CDR1 SEHNR, CDR2 FQNEAQ (reference sequence). The CDR3 sequence is 16 residues long. CDR3 sequence (DNA): TGTGCCAGCAGCTTAAGGGGGCAGGGTGGAACCTACGAGCAGTACTTC. It codes for CASSLRGQGGTYEQYF. Together with reference TRBV7-9 and TRBJ2-7, the CDR3 gives the full variable domain: DTGVSQNPRHKITKRGQNVTFRCDPISEHNRLYWYRQTLGQGPEFLTYFQNEAQLEKSRLLSDRFSAERPKGSFSTLEIQRTEQGDSAMYLCASSLRGQGGTYEQYFGPGTRLTVT.

V and J are TRBV6-5 and TRBJ1-2, with a weak D call TRBD1 (6 bases). Trimming left V 8 bases short and J 7 bases short, with 17 bases between. Germline V gene data show CDR1 as MNHEY and CDR2 as SVGAGI. CDR3 size: 13 residues. The CDR3 spells CASCRQVRGGYTF. CDR3 sequence (DNA): TGTGCCAGCTGCCGACAGGTTCGGGGTGGCTACACCTTC.

The V gene is TRBV6-6, the J gene TRBJ2-7, with 7 bases aligning to TRBD2. V dropped 7 bases and J dropped 2; count of bases not matched to a gene: 11. The CDR3 contains 15 residues. The germline V gene encodes CDR1 MNHNY and CDR2 SVGAGI (reference sequence). The CDR3: CASTSGATDTYEQYF. The DNA for the CDR3 is TGTGCCAGCACAAGCGGGGCAACCGATACCTACGAGCAGTACTTC.